This T cell receptor beta chain was profiled in a study of blood T cell repertoires in COVID-19. TCRdb keeps only in-frame clones here, not all; method: immunoSEQ multiplex PCR. The sample contains 100,000 to 150,000 clones, over 70% of which appear only once. CDR1 is MNHEY and CDR2 is SVGEGT in the germline V gene. Trimming left V 6 bases short and J 5 bases short, with 19 bases between. CDR3 length: 15 amino acids. The chain couples TRBV6-2 or TRBV6-3 to TRBJ1-1; the D is unclear. This TCR came from a woman aged 45-60 years with acute or convalescent COVID-19. Material: peripheral blood. CDR3 bases: TGTGCCAGCAGCCCTAGCAAAGGGAGTGTGACTGAAGCTTTCTTT. It encodes CASSPSKGSVTEAFF.